This T cell receptor beta chain is drawn from a study of cytomegalovirus exposure and HLA in healthy donors. TCRdb's copy holds only in-frame clones and misses some; the assay was immunoSEQ multiplex PCR. The data show 200,000 to 250,000 clones, roughly 84% seen once. This CDR3 has 12 amino acids. V was clipped by 3 bases and J by 16 bases; unmatched bases: 8. Germline assignment: CDR1 SGHVS and CDR2 FQNEAQ. Sequencing input: PBMCs. The chain joins TRBV7-8 to TRBJ2-4; 8 bases match TRBD1. The origin of this receptor is a woman under 30 in good health and CMV-seropositive. The CDR3 nucleotides read TGTGCCAGCAGCTTTGGGACAGGAGTTACCTACTTC. Translating gives CASSFGTGVTYF.